This TCR beta chain was captured by sequencing in a study of T-cell reconstitution after alpha-beta-depleted transplantation in children. This clonotype was counted many times. Preparation of the TCRbeta library was carried out with unique molecular identifiers. TCRdb redid the calling of the PCR reads with MiXCR, one entry per CDR3 protein. The profile shows roughly 90,000 distinct CDR3 sequences, 10% to 15% of them singletons. Germline V lookup: CDR1 MDHEN, CDR2 SYDVKM. V was trimmed by 4 bases and J by 5 bases, leaving 20 bases between them. The CDR3 is 16 residues long. This receptor was taken from a human donor who donated a stem cell graft to a child with inherited bone marrow failure. The sample consisted of PBMCs from the stem cell graft donor, taken from the stem cell graft. V usage is TRBV28 and J usage is TRBJ2-5; weak D call: TRBD2 (6 bases). The CDR3 sequence is CASSSRRGPGRETQYF. Written as DNA, the CDR3 is TGTGCCAGCAGTTCCCGCCGGGGCCCGGGGAGGGAGACCCAGTACTTC.